This T cell receptor beta chain is from a study of shared clonotypes between healthy human individuals. Whole-study context: Three plates were used per donor for CD4 naive, three for CD4 memory, two for CD8 naive and one for CD8 memory.

The CDR3 spans 14 residues. Trimming cost V 3 bases and J 3 bases, with 12 bases left between them. Per germline, CDR1 MNHNS and CDR2 SASEGT. Several immunoSEQ plates received, in even portions, the genomic DNA of each subset. The assay was immunoSEQ multiplex PCR, and TCRdb's table has in-frame clones only and misses some. The table shows more than 2,000,000 clones, with roughly nine tenths occurring only once. The J gene is TRBJ2-7, the V gene TRBV6-1, with D unresolved. The clonotype comes from a man younger than 35 in good health. The sample taken for sequencing was naive CD4+ T cells sorted from blood. Subset in this sample: CD45RA+ positively selected. In DNA, the CDR3 is TGTGCCAGCAGTGATGTCTCGCCACTCTACGAGCAGTACTTC. Its translation is CASSDVSPLYEQYF.